The subject of this entry is one T cell receptor (beta chain). Antigen unknown. The sample originates from a study of B cell selection in AIRE deficiency. Study outcomes and limitations: Patient Tconv and Treg cells showed healthy-like TCRBV usage, CDR3 length, diversity. Patient Tconv cells held 25% to 35% of Treg sequences shared by healthy donors.

Sorting defined conventional CD4 T cells as CD4+CD127+. The data were produced by immunoSEQ multiplex PCR, yet TCRdb's version contains in-frame clones alone and is incomplete. The data hold 20,000 to 25,000 clones, with 97% observed a single time. Sequencing input: conventional CD4+ T cells sorted from PBMCs. The sequence came from a human donor with AIRE deficiency.

The CDR3 DNA sequence: TGTGCCAGTAGGACCCCGGGACAGGGGGACTCTGGGGCCAACGTCCTGACTTTC. Translation: CASRTPGQGDSGANVLTF. The chain links TRBV19 to TRBJ2-6, with TRBD1 matching 11 bases. Germline V gives CDR1 LNHDA, CDR2 SQIVND (reference sequence). J was trimmed by 0 bases and V by 6 bases; bases with no gene match: 7. The CDR3 sequence is 18 residues long.